This T cell receptor beta chain was obtained from a study of CD8+CD57+ T cells in acquired aplastic anemia. Study conclusions and caveats: Found in both controls and patients were some 31 CD8+ CDR3 sequences.

V lost 7 bases and J 6 bases, leaving 26 bases between the germline ends. This CDR3 region has 17 residues. Germline V CDR1 and CDR2: SGHRS, YFSETQ. Genomic DNA was employed as the template in profiling TCR beta VDJ and CDR3. Each CDR3 protein is one row after TCRdb ran MiXCR on the reads. The profile shows about 160,000 distinct CDR3 sequences, around 75% of them singletons. About this clonotype itself: Its antigen is currently unknown.

Sequencing involved patients with CD8+CD57+ cell expansion previously shown by flow cytometry. Blood samples were obtained from patients who had received no prior therapy. This clonotype originated in a human donor with aplastic anemia. The sample was sorted CD4+, CD8+, or CD8+CD57+ T cells (not recorded which) from PBMCs. The gene calls are TRBV5-1 and TRBJ2-1, with D possibly TRBD2 on 7 matching bases. The CDR3 DNA is TGCGCCAGCGTCTTAGAGTTGGGAGGGGGAATGGGCAATGAGCAGTTCTTC. This encodes CASVLELGGGMGNEQFF.